The 6 T cell receptor beta chains presented below share a single source sample, sequenced in a study of T cell responses to AZD1222 COVID-19 vaccine. TCRdb keeps only in-frame clones here, not all; method: immunoSEQ multiplex PCR. The sample lists roughly 99,000 clones; 80% to 90% were seen once. This specimen was peripheral blood, taken on day 0 of AZD1222 vaccination. The receptors originated from an adult in good health.

Worth noting for this clone: Other nucleotide sequences in the sample specify the same CDR3. This chain joins TRBV5-1 and TRBJ2-2, with 10 positions matching TRBD1. Germline trimming cut 0 bases from V and 7 bases from J; bases unmatched to any gene: 3. The CDR3 sequence is 15 residues long. The V gene's germline CDR1 is SGHRS and CDR2 YFSETQ. CDR3 DNA: TGCGCCAGCAGCTTGGGGACAGGGGGTATCGGGGAGCTGTTTTTT. As protein: CASSLGTGGIGELFF.

The chain is built from TRBV19 and TRBJ1-2, with 10 bases that match TRBD1. V lost 4 bases, J lost 2 bases, and 4 bases stayed unmatched. The CDR3 length is 15 residues. Germline CDR1 LNHDA, CDR2 SQIVND (reference sequence). The DNA of the CDR3 is TGTGCCAGTAGTACCAGGACAGGGGGGAACTATGGCTACACCTTC. Translating gives CASSTRTGGNYGYTF.

The chain couples TRBV5-5 to TRBJ2-1, with 10 bases identical to TRBD2. Germline-derived CDR1 and CDR2 are SGHKS and YYEKEE (reference sequence). This CDR3 has 15 residues. V shed 2 bases and J 5 bases; nucleotides not matched to a gene: 4. CDR3 sequence (DNA): TGTGCCAGCAGCTTAACTAGCGGGACTCACAATGAGCAGTTCTTC. Its protein is CASSLTSGTHNEQFF. Complete variable domain (other parts from reference TRBV5-5 and TRBJ2-1): DAGVTQSPTHLIKTRGQQVTLRCSPISGHKSVSWYQQVLGQGPQFIFQYYEKEERGRGNFPDRFSARQFPNYSSELNVNALLLGDSALYLCASSLTSGTHNEQFFGPGTRLTVL.

The V and J genes are TRBV4-1 and TRBJ1-1; D unclear. CDR3 length equals 14 residues. From germline, CDR1 is MGHRA and CDR2 YSYEKL. Trimming left V 2 bases short and J 7 bases short, with 14 bases between. The CDR3 sequence: CASSQYPPPVEAFF. The CDR3 DNA follows: TGCGCCAGCAGCCAATATCCCCCTCCTGTTGAAGCTTTCTTT.

V and J are TRBV27 and TRBJ1-5; D remains ambiguous. CDR3 length equals 17 residues. The V end lost 2 bases, the J end lost 2 bases, and 16 bases lay between the germline ends. Germline lookup yields CDR1 MNHEY and CDR2 SMNVEV (reference sequence). The CDR3 reads CASSLKPPGVGNQPQHF. In DNA form, the CDR3 reads TGTGCCAGCAGTTTAAAGCCCCCTGGGGTTGGCAATCAGCCCCAGCATTTT.

The chain employs TRBV25-1 and TRBJ2-3, with TRBD2 identical over 8 bases. V was pared by 6 bases and J by 5 bases, with 13 bases of the junction left unmatched. CDR3 size: 16 residues. Germline V gene data show CDR1 as MGHDK and CDR2 as SYGVNS. The CDR3 region is CASSAPGLVHGDTQYF. The CDR3 DNA reads TGTGCCAGCAGCGCACCGGGACTAGTCCATGGAGATACGCAGTATTTT.